The 3 T cell receptor beta chains below all came from one sample that was sequenced in a study of shared clonotypes between healthy human individuals. Clones were read by immunoSEQ multiplex PCR, and TCRdb kept only the in-frame ones, dropping some. Counted here are about 530,000 clones, 90% to 97% occurring once; the ten biggest clones make up 0.06%. Sequencing was done on a sample of naive CD4+ T cells sorted from blood. Subset specified: CD45RA+ positively selected. These receptors were collected from a young woman in good health.

The chain is built from TRBV2 and TRBJ2-1; TRBD2 matches at 7 bases. Germline V gives CDR1 SNHLY, CDR2 FYNNEI. The junction had 10 bases not matched to a gene; V was cut back by 5 bases and J by 3 bases. This CDR3 is 16 amino acids long. The CDR3 here is CASSSGTTTYYNEQFF. DNA of the CDR3: TGTGCCAGCAGTTCCGGGACTACCACTTACTACAATGAGCAGTTCTTC. Together with reference TRBV2 and TRBJ2-1, the CDR3 gives the full variable domain: EPEVTQTPSHQVTQMGQEVILRCVPISNHLYFYWYRQILGQKVEFLVSFYNNEISEKSEIFDDQFSVERPDGSNFTLKIRSTKLEDSAMYFCASSSGTTTYYNEQFFGPGTRLTVL.

This chain connects TRBV5-1 to TRBJ1-1; D not certain. Germline-derived CDR1 and CDR2 are SGHRS and YFSETQ. V dropped 7 bases and J dropped 7 bases, with 20 bases sitting between them. CDR3 length equals 14 residues. The CDR3 DNA reads TGCGCCAGCGCCAAGTGGGTCGGGAGAGATGAAGCTTTCTTT. Amino acids: CASAKWVGRDEAFF. The complete variable domain, with remaining parts taken from reference TRBV5-1 and TRBJ1-1, reads KAGVTQTPRYLIKTRGQQVTLSCSPISGHRSVSWYQQTPGQGLQFLFEYFSETQRNKGNFPGRFSGRQFSNSRSEMNVSTLELGDSALYLCASAKWVGRDEAFFGQGTRLTVV.

This chain uses TRBV7-2 with TRBJ2-1; possible D gene TRBD2, 5 bases. Germline-derived CDR1 and CDR2 are SGHTA and FQGNSA. CDR3 length equals 16 residues. V dropped 3 bases and J dropped 0 bases, with 12 bases sitting between them. The CDR3 loop is CASSLDGDSSYNEQFF. DNA of the CDR3: TGTGCCAGCAGCTTGGACGGGGATAGCTCCTACAATGAGCAGTTCTTC.